Detailed here is one T cell receptor (beta chain). The data derive from a study of shared clonotypes between healthy human individuals. About the research overall: Sampling drew on donors who were two women and a few men aged 18 to 49.

Using immunoSEQ multiplex PCR, the repertoire was profiled, and TCRdb retains in-frame clones only, with some absent. Of about 2.1 million clones in the sample, around 93% were seen once. Deletions cut 3 bases from V and 2 bases from J, with 11 bases between. This CDR3 is built from 14 residues. Germline CDR1 reads SGHAT; CDR2 reads FQDESV (reference sequence). Naive-designated CD8 cells lacked CD45RO, were positively enriched for CCR7, and omitted terminally differentiated effector memory CD45RA+ cells. The TCR was taken from a man between 18 and 35 years old in good health. Some clones in this sample may be carry-over from other donors' samples. This rearrangement joins TRBV11-1 to TRBJ2-7, with D possibly being TRBD1 (6 bases). Source material: naive CD8+ T cells from PBMCs. CDR3 residues: CASSLTGPTYEQYF. The CDR3 bases are TGTGCCAGCAGCTTGACAGGTCCAACCTACGAGCAGTACTTC.